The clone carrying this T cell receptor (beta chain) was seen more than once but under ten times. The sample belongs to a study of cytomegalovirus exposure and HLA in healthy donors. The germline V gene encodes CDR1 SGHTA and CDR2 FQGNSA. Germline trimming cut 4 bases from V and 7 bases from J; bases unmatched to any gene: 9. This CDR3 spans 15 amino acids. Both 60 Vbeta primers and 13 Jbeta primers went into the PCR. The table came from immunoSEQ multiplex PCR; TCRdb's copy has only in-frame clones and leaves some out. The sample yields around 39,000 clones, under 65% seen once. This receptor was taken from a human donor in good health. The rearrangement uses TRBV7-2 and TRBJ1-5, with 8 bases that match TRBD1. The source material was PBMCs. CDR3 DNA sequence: TGTGCCAGCAGCTCTGACAGGGGTGGGTGGCAGCCCCAGCATTTT. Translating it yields CASSSDRGGWQPQHF.